This TCR beta chain was profiled in a study of immune heterogeneity within non-small cell lung tumors. Genomic DNA from bulk tumor acted as the template, and 600 ng was loaded per sample. Widely spaced biopsies, several per primary tumor, were obtained at surgery. Curative surgery was undertaken by patients, who had untreated, newly diagnosed non-small cell lung cancer. There were about 14 donors in total. They were all newly diagnosed non-small cell lung cancer patients undergoing surgery with curative intent. In a multiplex PCR, 32 V and 13 J primers amplified TCR beta CDR3. One entry per CDR3 protein results from TCRdb running MiXCR on the multiplex PCR reads. The table lists approximately 6,400 distinct CDR3 sequences, approximately 23% of them singletons. Overall study results and limits: The study found that local T-cell clonality correlated moderately but significantly with local tumor mutational burden (R 0.3 to 0.4). Each patient largely had their own distinct set of high-frequency T-cell receptor beta clonotypes. Identical dominant CDR3 beta clonotypes spanned tumor sites within a patient, beside site-unique high-frequency clones.

Per germline, CDR1 SGDLS and CDR2 YYNGEE. CDR3 size: 15 residues. Trimming left V 0 bases short and J 0 bases short, with 8 bases between. The sample holds many counts of this clonotype. Antigen: not known. The V and J genes are TRBV9 and TRBJ2-3; D gene unclear. The sequence derives from a man between 65 and 85 years old with non-small cell lung cancer. Sequencing was performed on lung tumor tissue. The CDR3 region is CASSVALRSTDTQYF. CDR3 DNA sequence: TGTGCCAGCAGCGTAGCGTTGCGGAGCACAGATACGCAGTATTTT.